A selection of T cell receptor beta chains follows, all from one sample in a study of blood T cells in healthy people across ages. MiXCR, applied by TCRdb to the 5' RACE reads, yields one record per CDR3 protein. The sample consists of about 2 million distinct CDR3 sequences, about 50% of them appearing once. Sequencing input: blood. These receptors came from a woman in her thirties or forties in good health. Both conserved end residues are part of each CDR3. Fields, in order: clone size, J gene, D gene, V gene, CDR3 protein, CDR3 DNA. A D gene is named only where the DNA matches it firmly. Clone size, where shown, is once, few, many, or a class for clones that have expanded.

few TRBJ2-3 . TRBV7-6 CASSQPTLQGLSTDTQYF TGTGCCAGCAGCCAGCCAACATTACAGGGACTTAGCACAGATACGCAGTATTTT
. TRBJ2-3 . TRBV6-6 CASRVEGTSTDTQYF TGTGCCAGCAGAGTGGAGGGCACAAGCACAGATACGCAGTATTTT
. TRBJ2-7 TRBD1 TRBV7-2 CASSLWGQGAMYNEQYF TGTGCCAGCAGCTTATGGGGACAGGGGGCGATGTACAATGAGCAGTACTTC
. TRBJ2-1 . TRBV7-3 CASSSSGPANEQFF TGTGCCAGCAGCTCCAGCGGGCCAGCCAATGAGCAGTTCTTC
. TRBJ2-1 TRBD2 TRBV10-3 CAISGGSGRAAIEQFF TGTGCCATCAGTGGGGGTAGCGGGAGGGCCGCTATTGAGCAGTTCTTC
. TRBJ2-3 TRBD2 TRBV7-9 CASSGRRPSGGAADTQYF TGTGCCAGCAGCGGCCGGCGGCCTAGCGGGGGGGCCGCAGATACGCAGTATTTT
few TRBJ2-5 . TRBV5-5 CASSLGVITRVGTQYF TGTGCCAGCAGCTTGGGAGTTATCACAAGAGTTGGGACCCAGTACTTC
few TRBJ2-3 TRBD2 TRBV20-1 CSRPTSGRPSTDTQYF TGCAGTAGACCGACTAGCGGTAGACCCAGCACAGATACGCAGTATTTT
. TRBJ1-2 . TRBV21-1 CASSKGPRPSGYTF TGTGCCAGCAGCAAGGGACCTCGGCCAAGTGGCTACACCTTC
. TRBJ2-1 TRBD1 TRBV24-1 CATSDSGTGVYEQFF TGTGCCACCAGTGATTCCGGGACAGGGGTCTATGAGCAGTTCTTC
. TRBJ1-5 TRBD1 TRBV6-5 CASRRTGAVGQPQHF TGTGCCAGCAGGAGGACAGGGGCAGTTGGGCAGCCCCAGCATTTT
. TRBJ2-5 . TRBV7-2 CASSRDIHQETQYF TGTGCCAGCAGCAGAGACATCCACCAAGAGACCCAGTACTTC
. TRBJ2-7 . TRBV6-1 CASSEAGQLYEQYF TGTGCCAGCAGTGAAGCAGGACAGCTTTACGAGCAGTACTTC
few TRBJ2-1 . TRBV24-1 CATSVAGNNEQFF TGTGCCACCAGTGTCGCGGGGAACAATGAGCAGTTCTTC
few TRBJ2-1 TRBD1 TRBV6-6 CATLRDRVFGEQFF TGTGCCACTTTACGGGACAGGGTGTTCGGTGAGCAGTTCTTC
. TRBJ2-1 TRBD1 TRBV15 CATSRVSTGDFNEQFF TGTGCCACCAGCAGGGTTTCGACAGGGGATTTCAATGAGCAGTTCTTC
. TRBJ2-5 . TRBV29-1 CSVTGVFEQYF TGCAGCGTGACGGGTGTTTTTGAGCAGTACTTC
few TRBJ2-3 . TRBV12-3/TRBV12-4 CASTLTDGRTDTQYF TGTGCCAGCACCCTGACAGATGGCCGCACAGATACGCAGTATTTT
few TRBJ2-5 . TRBV7-8 CASSPTGVLPRETQYF TGTGCCAGCAGCCCAACGGGGGTGCTCCCCCGGGAGACCCAGTACTTC
. TRBJ1-4 . TRBV20-1 CSARGGLEEKLFF TGCAGTGCTAGAGGGGGATTGGAAGAAAAACTGTTTTTT
. TRBJ2-1 . TRBV5-1 CASRSQGTGNEQFF TGCGCCAGCAGATCCCAGGGTACAGGCAATGAGCAGTTCTTC
. TRBJ2-1 TRBD1 TRBV12-3/TRBV12-4 CASSRETGDNEQFF TGTGCCAGCAGCCGCGAAACAGGGGACAATGAGCAGTTCTTC
. TRBJ2-7 TRBD1 TRBV3-1 CASSPLPGQRSYEQYF TGTGCCAGCAGCCCTCTACCGGGACAGCGCTCCTACGAGCAGTACTTC
. TRBJ2-4 . TRBV2 CASSDRQGKNIQYF TGTGCCAGCAGTGATCGTCAGGGTAAAAACATTCAGTACTTC
. TRBJ2-4 . TRBV12-3/TRBV12-4 CASSLRGEWFDIQYF TGTGCCAGCAGTTTGCGGGGAGAATGGTTCGACATTCAGTACTTC
. TRBJ2-3 . TRBV5-1 CASSLSGALGDTQYF TGCGCCAGCAGCTTGTCAGGGGCCTTAGGAGATACGCAGTATTTT
. TRBJ2-7 TRBD1 TRBV14 CASSQLTGVGGNEQYF TGTGCCAGCAGCCAGTTGACAGGGGTGGGAGGCAATGAGCAGTACTTC
few TRBJ1-2 . TRBV7-3 CASSLGTGSYTF TGTGCCAGCAGCCTCGGTACAGGAAGCTACACCTTC
. TRBJ1-5 . TRBV12-3/TRBV12-4 CASSAGGGPQHF TGTGCCAGCAGCGCCGGAGGGGGACCCCAGCATTTT
. TRBJ2-3 . TRBV12-3/TRBV12-4 CASRTGLANTQYF TGTGCCAGCAGAACCGGGCTAGCCAATACGCAGTATTTT
. TRBJ2-1 . TRBV9 CASSVSANEQFF TGTGCCAGCAGCGTCTCTGCCAATGAGCAGTTCTTC
few TRBJ2-7 . TRBV12-3/TRBV12-4 CASSLETGPGSYEQYF TGTGCCAGCAGTTTAGAAACAGGGCCGGGGTCCTACGAGCAGTACTTC
. TRBJ2-4 TRBD1 TRBV4-2 CASSQRQGRQYF TGTGCCAGCAGCCAAAGACAGGGTCGTCAGTACTTC
. TRBJ2-5 . TRBV27 CASRWRGRVETQYF TGTGCCAGCAGGTGGAGGGGGAGGGTAGAGACCCAGTACTTC
. TRBJ2-3 TRBD1 TRBV5-1 CASSLEVGTGFYADTQYF TGCGCCAGCAGCTTGGAAGTCGGGACAGGGTTTTATGCAGATACGCAGTATTTT
. TRBJ2-7 TRBD1 TRBV20-1 CSANGQGNEQYF TGCAGTGCCAATGGACAGGGAAACGAGCAGTACTTC
many TRBJ2-5 . TRBV2 CASRTDQETQYF TGTGCCAGCAGGACAGACCAAGAGACCCAGTACTTC
few TRBJ2-1 TRBD2 TRBV7-2 CASSLAGTSSQQFF TGTGCCAGCAGCTTAGCGGGGACTAGTAGCCAGCAGTTCTTC
. TRBJ1-2 . TRBV4-1 CASSLRGQGHREGYTF TGCGCCAGCAGCCTTCGCGGGCAGGGGCACCGCGAGGGCTACACCTTC
. TRBJ2-7 TRBD2 TRBV20-1 CSARSLAGGLYEQYF TGCAGTGCTAGAAGTCTAGCGGGGGGACTCTACGAGCAGTACTTC
few TRBJ2-7 . TRBV15 CATRQSGETYEQYF TGTGCCACCAGGCAATCAGGGGAGACCTACGAGCAGTACTTC
few TRBJ2-5 TRBD1 TRBV7-9 CASSLKGQGSGETQYF TGTGCCAGCAGCTTAAAGGGACAGGGAAGCGGAGAGACCCAGTACTTC
few TRBJ2-7 . TRBV7-8 CASSNLEGEDLAYEQYF TGTGCCAGCAGCAACCTAGAGGGGGAGGATCTAGCCTACGAGCAGTACTTC
. TRBJ2-6 . TRBV27 CASSSRVSSGANVLTF TGTGCCAGCAGTTCCCGGGTTAGCTCTGGGGCCAACGTCCTGACTTTC
few TRBJ2-3 . TRBV7-2 CASSLTGLDTDTQYF TGTGCCAGCAGCTTGACGGGTCTCGACACAGATACGCAGTATTTT
few TRBJ2-7 . TRBV6-2/TRBV6-3 CASRHRGLGELEQYF TGTGCCAGCCGCCACCGCGGGCTAGGGGAGCTCGAGCAGTACTTC
. TRBJ2-3 . TRBV20-1 CSVPVSPGYTDTQYF TGCAGTGTCCCCGTTAGCCCGGGGTACACAGATACGCAGTATTTT
few TRBJ1-2 . TRBV7-9 CASSLARALRLYGYTF TGTGCCAGCAGCTTAGCGCGGGCCCTCAGACTTTATGGCTACACCTTC
. TRBJ2-1 . TRBV5-1 CASSLVAQLLVFDEQFF TGCGCCAGCAGCTTGGTGGCCCAATTACTAGTATTCGATGAGCAGTTCTTC
many TRBJ2-3 TRBD2 TRBV28 CASSFPNREVAGGDTQYF TGTGCCAGCAGTTTCCCGAATCGGGAGGTAGCGGGGGGAGATACGCAGTATTTT
few TRBJ2-5 . TRBV6-5 CASSSQALGETQYF TGTGCCAGCAGTTCACAGGCTCTTGGGGAGACCCAGTACTTC
. TRBJ1-5 . TRBV4-1 CASSQESGTQSIQPQHF TGCGCCAGCAGCCAAGAATCTGGGACACAGTCGATCCAGCCCCAGCATTTT
. TRBJ2-5 TRBD2 TRBV7-9 CASSFLSGADQETQYF TGTGCCAGCAGCTTTCTTAGCGGGGCAGATCAAGAGACCCAGTACTTC
few TRBJ2-3 TRBD1 TRBV4-3 CASSQEDRVYGTDTQYF TGCGCCAGCAGCCAAGAAGACAGGGTATATGGCACAGATACGCAGTATTTT